This T cell receptor (beta chain) was captured in a study of blood T cell repertoires in COVID-19. In the study overall: Sites in the United States, Italy and Spain provided acute and convalescent COVID-19 samples. From T cells, B-cell-depleted T cells, or PBMCs came the material, which was cDNA or gDNA.

Per the original methods: Reference gene primers were amplified, and this amplification served to estimate nucleated cell counts. Measured with immunoSEQ multiplex PCR; TCRdb has only the in-frame clones, and not every one. Clonal size and the V and J genes are those of that table, whereas D and trimming came from the DNA. The sample lists about 350,000 clones, roughly nine tenths occurring once. Germline assignment: CDR1 SGHVS and CDR2 FNYEAQ. The germline V and J ends were trimmed by 5 bases and 2 bases, with 10 bases remaining between them. The CDR3 contains 13 residues. Cohort 3 recovery required two negative PCRs, clearance, or symptom resolution.

The genes are TRBV7-6 and TRBJ2-7; possible D gene TRBD1, 6 bases. This clonotype was sampled from a woman aged 25 to 39 who had recovered from COVID-19. The sample was PBMCs or T cells enriched from blood (not recorded which). CDR3 nucleotides: TGTGCCAGCAGCCGTCAGGGGCCCTACGAGCAGTACTTC. Translation gives CASSRQGPYEQYF.